The source of this T cell receptor beta chain is a study of cytomegalovirus exposure and HLA in healthy donors. Study-wide results and caveats: The listing of 150 or so TCR beta chains classed them as cytomegalovirus-associated. Generally TCR sequences proved uncommon, though certain public TCRs appeared in numerous donors. According to a subsequent analysis, TCR clusters identified in the first cohort showed a tendency to co-occur across the approximately 120 validation repertoires.

On this clone: Its specificity is not known.

Sequenced by immunoSEQ multiplex PCR; TCRdb stores in-frame clones only, minus some. The top ten clones hold roughly 13% of a sample with 200,000 or so clones, 75% to 85% of them seen once. The TCR comes from a woman aged 25 to 39 in good health and CMV-seropositive. What was sequenced was PBMCs.

In DNA form, the CDR3 reads TGTGCCATCAGGGGGGACAGGGTGGACTATGGCTACACCTTC. Translated: CAIRGDRVDYGYTF. This sequence joins TRBV10-3 and TRBJ1-2, with 9 positions matching TRBD1. Trimming took 6 bases from V and 3 from J; bases not matched to a gene: 5. This CDR3 comprises 14 residues. Looked up from germline, CDR1 is ENHRY and CDR2 is SYGVKD.